This TCR beta chain was found in a study of tumor-infiltrating lymphocytes in primary liver carcinoma. Study-level information: The patient population consisted of men and women between 30 and 69 years of age.

Study results and caveats: Tumor-adjacent and tumor-blood pairs shared less of their repertoires than tumor region pairs shared.

From around 530 ng of total RNA, TCR beta-specific cDNA was reverse-transcribed using a constant-region primer. Employing slightly modified ARM-PCR, three nested multiplex PCR rounds were run, and these gave rise to the TCR beta libraries. Two initial PCR rounds of roughly 10 cycles each paired TRBV1-TRBV30 forward primers with a C-beta reverse primer. MiXCR, applied by TCRdb to the multiplex PCR reads, yields one record per CDR3 protein. Of about 70,000 distinct CDR3 sequences listed, nearly 70% were seen once; the top ten hold approximately 30%. It was from about 19-30 mg of unsorted bulk tissue that RNA and DNA were co-extracted. Resecting the tumor surgically was how the patients' primary liver carcinoma was treated. The length of the CDR3 is 14 residues. Looked up from germline, CDR1 is SQVTM and CDR2 is ANQGSEA. Trimming pared 2 bases from V and 3 bases from J, leaving 11 bases between. This clonotype has ten or more counts. The antigen remains unidentified.

The material sequenced was liver tumor tissue from sampling region 4. Subset denoted: tumor region T4, right-lateral pole. The origin of this receptor is a man aged 35-49 years with primary liver carcinoma and hepatitis B virus infection. The chain recombines TRBV29-1 with TRBJ1-3; a weak D match, TRBD1 (5 bases). The CDR3 spells CSVEPWGSGNTIYF. The CDR3 DNA follows: TGCAGCGTTGAACCTTGGGGGAGTGGAAACACCATATATTTT.